These 30 T cell receptor beta chains originate from one sample sequenced in a study of molecular identifiers for immune sequencing clone quantification. TCRdb ran MiXCR on the PCR reads and lists one entry per CDR3 protein. The sample lists approximately 320,000 distinct CDR3 sequences; roughly a quarter were seen once. Sequences were obtained from naive CD8+ T cells from blood, with Jurkat cell RNA spiked in. Subset reported: FACS-sorted CD8+CD4-CCR7+CD45RA+ naive T cells. The origin of the receptors is a human donor in good health. Some libraries in this study had Jurkat cell RNA spiked in.

The table lists this clonotype with many counts. CDR3 nucleotide sequence: TGTGCCAGCAGCTTAGAAGGGACAGGGGCAAATCAGCCCCAGCATTTT. This sequence encodes CASSLEGTGANQPQHF. V gene TRBV7-9 combines with J gene TRBJ1-5, with TRBD1 matching 10 bases. CDR1 is SEHNR, CDR2 FQNEAQ, per germline (reference sequence). J lost 4 bases, V lost 1 base, and 4 bases had no gene match. CDR3 length: 16 residues.

This clonotype was observed a few times. V usage is TRBV4-1 and J usage is TRBJ1-1; D gene ambiguous. CDR1 is MGHRA and CDR2 is YSYEKL in the germline V gene. The CDR3 covers 15 residues. Trimming pared 0 bases from V and 0 bases from J, leaving 8 bases between. This CDR3 is CASSQEPLVNTEAFF. CDR3 nucleotides: TGCGCCAGCAGCCAAGAGCCTTTAGTGAACACTGAAGCTTTCTTT.

In this sample, this clonotype turned up many times. The conserved final phenylalanine or tryptophan is absent from the CDR3, which likely points to a read error. Because the CDR3's place on the DNA is in doubt, the DNA is left out and the CDR3 is given as listed by TCRdb. The genes are TRBV3-1 and TRBJ2-5; TRBD1, the table's D call, lacks a check against the DNA. Germline CDR1 LGHDT, CDR2 YNNKEL (reference sequence). The CDR3 is 11 residues long, counting both termini. CDR3 residues: CASSQGVRGQL.

The gene calls are TRBV24-1 and TRBJ2-2, with D possibly matching TRBD1 (5 bases). Trimming cost V 4 bases and J 0 bases, with 8 bases left between them. The CDR3 loop spans 15 amino acids. Germline V CDR1 and CDR2: KGHDR, SFDVKD. The DNA of the CDR3 is TGTGCCACCAGTGAGGACACAACGAACACCGGGGAGCTGTTTTTT. It yields the protein CATSEDTTNTGELFF.

Remarks on this clonotype: The junction departs from germline at one end; a sequencing error may be responsible. V usage is TRBV28 and J usage is TRBJ2-1, with D possibly TRBD2 on 5 matching bases. The length of the CDR3 is 13 residues. Germline loops: CDR1 MDHEN, CDR2 SYDVKM. CDR3 in amino acids: CASNPNDYNGQFF. The CDR3 DNA is TGTGCCAGCAACCCCAACGACTACAATGGGCAGTTCTTC. The full variable domain, in which reference TRBV28 and TRBJ2-1 provide the parts outside the CDR3, is DVKVTQSSRYLVKRTGEKVFLECVQDMDHENMFWYRQDPGLGLRLIYFSYDVKMKEKGDIPEGYSVSREKKERFSLILESASTNQTSMYLCASNPNDYNGQFFGPGTRLTVL.

This clonotype was seen at least ten times. This chain joins TRBV5-6 and TRBJ2-3; D not resolved. Trimming pared 3 bases from V and 3 bases from J, leaving 8 bases between. Germline loops: CDR1 SGHDT, CDR2 YYEEEE. This CDR3 region has 13 residues. This CDR3 reads CASSWTITDTQYF. In nucleotides, the CDR3 is TGTGCCAGCAGCTGGACGATTACAGATACGCAGTATTTT.

In its sample, this clonotype was seen many times. The V call is TRBV29-1, the J call TRBJ2-3; 7 bases align to TRBD1. V lost 3 bases to trimming and J lost 4 bases; unmatched junction nucleotides: 19. The V gene's germline CDR1 is SQVTM and CDR2 ANQGSEA. The CDR3 loop spans 18 amino acids. The CDR3 sequence is CSVEVFLDRRGGADTQYF. The CDR3 DNA is TGCAGCGTTGAGGTTTTTTTGGACAGGCGAGGTGGTGCAGATACGCAGTATTTT.

This clonotype was found many times. J is TRBJ1-5 and V is TRBV6-5; D remains unclear. Germline V gives CDR1 MNHEY, CDR2 SVGAGI. V was cut by 5 bases and J by 3 bases, with 5 bases left in between. This CDR3 has 12 residues. The DNA of the CDR3 is TGTGCCAGCAGTCGACCCAATCAGCCCCAGCATTTT. This codes for CASSRPNQPQHF.

This clonotype was picked up many times. The genes are TRBV6-6 and TRBJ2-5; D is undetermined. This CDR3 contains 15 residues. CDR1 is MNHNY, CDR2 SVGAGI, per germline (reference sequence). The V and J ends lost 6 bases and 4 bases respectively, with 18 bases between them. The CDR3 loop is CASSPLEAAGETQYF. The CDR3 DNA follows: TGTGCCAGCAGCCCATTAGAGGCCGCAGGAGAGACCCAGTACTTC.

The chain combines TRBV30 with TRBJ2-3; maybe TRBD2 (5 bases). Trimming shortened V by 3 bases and J by 3 bases, and 16 bases separated the two germline ends. The CDR3 totals 15 residues. The germline CDR1 and CDR2 sequences are GTSNPN and SVGIG (reference sequence). The CDR3 protein is CAWSSGSENTDTQYF. Here the CDR3 DNA reads TGTGCCTGGAGCAGCGGTAGCGAGAATACAGATACGCAGTATTTT. Using reference TRBV30 and TRBJ2-3 for the parts outside the CDR3, the full variable domain is SQTIHQWPATLVQPVGSPLSLECTVEGTSNPNLYWYRQAAGRGLQLLFYSVGIGQISSEVPQNLSASRPQDRQFILSSKKLLLSDSGFYLCAWSSGSENTDTQYFGPGTRLTVL.

The chain carries TRBV4-3 and TRBJ1-3, with D hard to call. V lost 0 bases, J lost 0 bases, and 12 bases lay in between. The CDR3 extends over 17 amino acids. Germline V gene sequence: CDR1 LGHNA, CDR2 YSLEER. DNA for the CDR3: TGCGCCAGCAGCCAAGATCACCTCGGCAGCTCTGGAAACACCATATATTTT. This gives the protein CASSQDHLGSSGNTIYF.

The gene calls are TRBV6-2 or TRBV6-3 and TRBJ2-5; tentatively, D is TRBD1 (6 bases). Per germline, CDR1 MNHEY and CDR2 SVGEGT. This CDR3 region has 13 residues. V shed 11 bases and J shed 13 bases, with 26 bases lying between them. The CDR3 DNA is TGTGCCGGGGGCCTATCCCTGCAAGAGCCCCCGTACTTC. This codes for CAGGLSLQEPPYF.

This chain's CDR3 is CASSGVGEQFF. The CDR3 DNA follows: TGTGCCAGCAGCGGGGTTGGTGAGCAGTTCTTC. The genes are TRBV9 and TRBJ2-1; D not resolved. This CDR3 is 11 amino acids long. V gave up 3 bases and J gave up 9 bases, with 7 bases separating them. Germline CDR1 SGDLS, CDR2 YYNGEE.

This clonotype was counted a few times. The genes are TRBV27 and TRBJ2-7, with TRBD2 identical over 12 bases. CDR3 length: 16 residues. V was clipped by 6 bases and J by 3 bases; unmatched bases: 9. In germline, CDR1 is MNHEY, CDR2 SMNVEV (reference sequence). CDR3 loop: CASSLLAGGPYYEQYF. DNA of the CDR3: TGTGCCAGCAGCCTACTAGCGGGGGGACCGTACTACGAGCAGTACTTC.

As to this clonotype: A much larger clone differs by one base, so this may be a read error. The CDR3 DNA reads as TGTGCCACCAGTGAGGCAGGGGTTGAGCAGTCCTTC. Its protein product is CATSEAGVEQSF. J is TRBJ2-1 and V is TRBV24-1; TRBD1 might be the D (6 bases). This CDR3 contains 12 residues. Germline CDR1 KGHDR, CDR2 SFDVKD.

This clonotype was seen at least ten times. The CDR3 nucleotides are TGTGCCAGCAGTAGGGGACAGGCAAACTACGAGCAGTACTTC. This sequence encodes CASSRGQANYEQYF. The rearrangement joins TRBV27 to TRBJ2-7; 8 bases agree with TRBD1. V shed 5 bases and J 3 bases; nucleotides not matched to a gene: 6. The CDR3 sequence is 14 residues long. The V gene's germline CDR1 is MNHEY and CDR2 SMNVEV (reference sequence).

A note on this clonotype: A much larger clonotype is one base distant, so this may be a read error. The CDR3 DNA reads as TGTGCCAGCAGCCCCAGGGACCTCTACGAGCAGTACTTC. Its translation: CASSPRDLYEQYF. The V gene is TRBV7-9, the J gene TRBJ2-7, with D perhaps matching TRBD1 or TRBD2 (5 bases each). The germline V gene encodes CDR1 SEHNR and CDR2 FQNEAQ (reference sequence). There are 13 residues in the CDR3. Trimming shortened V by 5 bases and J by 3 bases, and 11 bases separated the two germline ends.

This clonotype occurred many times. The CDR3 DNA follows: TGCGCCAGCAGCCAAGATTTCCAGGCGGGGAGAAATAGCAATCAGCCCCAGCATTTT. It specifies CASSQDFQAGRNSNQPQHF. The chain couples TRBV4-3 to TRBJ1-5; no clear D. Trimming removed 0 bases at V and 0 bases at J, with 18 bases between. The CDR3 runs 19 residues. CDR1 and CDR2 from the germline V gene are LGHNA and YSLEER.

This clonotype was recorded many times. The V gene is TRBV20-1, the J gene TRBJ2-3; 11 nucleotides match TRBD2. CDR1 is DFQATT and CDR2 is SNEGSKA in the germline V gene (reference sequence). V dropped 6 bases and J dropped 6; count of bases not matched to a gene: 8. The CDR3 extends over 14 amino acids. This CDR3 is CSATLLAGVDTQYF. The CDR3 DNA reads TGCAGTGCAACCTTACTAGCGGGAGTGGATACGCAGTATTTT.

Many counts were recorded for this clonotype. The chain is built from TRBV20-1 and TRBJ2-7; the D is unclear. Germline V gene data show CDR1 as DFQATT and CDR2 as SNEGSKA (reference sequence). This CDR3 is 12 amino acids long. V was pared by 3 bases and J by 3 bases, with 9 bases between. This chain's CDR3 is CSASQDGYEQYF. In DNA, the CDR3 is TGCAGTGCTAGTCAGGACGGCTACGAGCAGTACTTC.

This clonotype has ten or more counts. The chain employs TRBV14 and TRBJ2-7; perhaps D is TRBD1 or TRBD2 (6 bases each). Germline V gene data show CDR1 as SGHDN and CDR2 as FVKESK. CDR3 size: 15 residues. V was trimmed by 3 bases and J by 3 bases, leaving 15 bases between them. CDR3 bases: TGTGCCAGCAGCCACCCGGAGGGGGGTTACTACGAGCAGTACTTC. Protein sequence: CASSHPEGGYYEQYF.

This clonotype has only a few counts. V usage is TRBV2 and J usage is TRBJ2-7, with D maybe TRBD1 (6 bases). Trimming removed 3 bases at V and 0 bases at J, with 12 bases between. Germline CDR1 SNHLY, CDR2 FYNNEI. The CDR3 has 15 residues. The CDR3 DNA reads as TGTGCCAGCAGTGACCCCGACAGGAGCTCCTACGAGCAGTACTTC. Its protein product is CASSDPDRSSYEQYF. Drawing the rest from reference TRBV2 and TRBJ2-7, the complete variable domain is EPEVTQTPSHQVTQMGQEVILRCVPISNHLYFYWYRQILGQKVEFLVSFYNNEISEKSEIFDDQFSVERPDGSNFTLKIRSTKLEDSAMYFCASSDPDRSSYEQYFGPGTRLTVT.

As concerns this clonotype: The final CDR3 position lacks the conserved phenylalanine or tryptophan, pointing to a likely read error. The V gene is TRBV28, the J gene TRBJ2-5; no definite D call. The V end was cut by 4 bases, the J end by 1 base, with 4 bases between. The germline gives CDR1 MDHEN, CDR2 SYDVKM. The CDR3 has 12 residues. The CDR3 sequence: CASSWTQETQYL. The CDR3 nucleotides read TGTGCCAGCAGTTGGACCCAAGAGACCCAGTACCTC.

This clonotype was counted between two and nine times. The V gene is TRBV12-3 or TRBV12-4, the J gene TRBJ1-1; possible D gene TRBD1, 5 bases. This CDR3 has 14 amino acids. Between the trimmed V and J ends, which lost 5 bases and 4 bases, there was a span of 14 bases. This CDR3 is CASSRDGVSTEAFF. The DNA for the CDR3 is TGTGCCAGCAGTCGGGACGGAGTGAGCACTGAAGCTTTCTTT.

A remark on this clonotype: A much larger clone is a single base away; this may be a read error. The V gene is TRBV7-2, the J gene TRBJ2-3; 11 bases align to TRBD2. In germline, CDR1 is SGHTA, CDR2 FQGNSA. This CDR3 comprises 17 residues. Here the CDR3 reads CACSPFVAGGPFDTQYF. The CDR3 bases are TGTGCCTGCAGCCCGTTCGTAGCGGGGGGGCCATTTGATACGCAGTATTTT.

The V gene is TRBV29-1, the J gene TRBJ2-7, with 8 bases aligning to TRBD1. The germline CDR1 and CDR2 sequences are SQVTM and ANQGSEA. The CDR3 is 14 residues long. V shed 2 bases, J shed 2 bases, and the junction held 5 bases outside the gene matches. The DNA of the CDR3 is TGCAGCGTTGAAAAGACAGGGGCCCCCTACGAGCAGTACTTC. Encoded protein: CSVEKTGAPYEQYF.

This chain joins TRBV27 and TRBJ1-2, with 9 bases matching TRBD1. Germline V gene data show CDR1 as MNHEY and CDR2 as SMNVEV (reference sequence). Losses at the gene ends were 6 bases for V and 7 bases for J; bases not matched to a gene: 15. The CDR3 has 16 amino acids. CDR3 sequence reads: CASRQSTRQGDGGYTF. The CDR3 DNA reads TGTGCCAGCAGACAATCAACAAGACAGGGGGATGGTGGCTACACCTTC.

J is TRBJ2-3 and V is TRBV28, with 7 bases that match TRBD1. This CDR3 has 17 amino acids. The ends lost 2 bases at V and 0 bases at J; junction bases unmatched: 8. Germline V gives CDR1 MDHEN, CDR2 SYDVKM. This CDR3 reads CASSLTGTDHSTDTQYF. The CDR3 DNA follows: TGTGCCAGCAGTTTAACCGGGACAGATCATAGCACAGATACGCAGTATTTT.

Notes on this clonotype: A single base separates this from a much larger clone, so it may be a read error. The chain recombines TRBV13 with TRBJ2-7; TRBD1 is a possible D gene (5 bases). The CDR3 is made up of 13 amino acids. The germline V gene has CDR1 PRHDT and CDR2 FYEKMQ (reference sequence). The V end was cut by 0 bases, the J end by 9 bases, with 12 bases between. For the CDR3, the DNA is TGTGCCAGCAGCTTAGGGCAGGGCATCGCGCAGTACTTC. Protein sequence: CASSLGQGIAQYF.

The chain joins TRBV11-2 to TRBJ2-7; D possibly matches TRBD1 or TRBD2 (6 bases each). The V end lost 3 bases, the J end lost 0 bases, and 12 bases lay between the germline ends. Germline V gene lookup returns CDR1 SGHAT and CDR2 FQNNGV. CDR3 length: 15 residues. CDR3 sequence reads: CASSLGAGSSYEQYF. The CDR3 DNA is TGTGCCAGCAGCTTGGGGGCGGGGAGCTCCTACGAGCAGTACTTC.